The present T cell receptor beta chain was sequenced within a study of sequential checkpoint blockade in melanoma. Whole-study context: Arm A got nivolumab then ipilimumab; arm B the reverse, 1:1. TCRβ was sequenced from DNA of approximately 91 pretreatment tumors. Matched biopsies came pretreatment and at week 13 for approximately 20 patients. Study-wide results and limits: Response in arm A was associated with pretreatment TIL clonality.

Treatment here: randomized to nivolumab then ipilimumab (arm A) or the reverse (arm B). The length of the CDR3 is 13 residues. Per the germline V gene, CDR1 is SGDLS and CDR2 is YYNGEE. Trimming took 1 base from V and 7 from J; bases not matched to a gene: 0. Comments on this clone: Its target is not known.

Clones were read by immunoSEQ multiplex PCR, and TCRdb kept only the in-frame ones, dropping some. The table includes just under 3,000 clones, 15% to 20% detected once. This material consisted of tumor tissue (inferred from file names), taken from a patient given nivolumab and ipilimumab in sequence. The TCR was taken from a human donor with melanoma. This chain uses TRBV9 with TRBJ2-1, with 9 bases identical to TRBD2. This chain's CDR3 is CASSVTSGNEQFF. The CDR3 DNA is TGTGCCAGCAGCGTAACTAGCGGGAATGAGCAGTTCTTC.